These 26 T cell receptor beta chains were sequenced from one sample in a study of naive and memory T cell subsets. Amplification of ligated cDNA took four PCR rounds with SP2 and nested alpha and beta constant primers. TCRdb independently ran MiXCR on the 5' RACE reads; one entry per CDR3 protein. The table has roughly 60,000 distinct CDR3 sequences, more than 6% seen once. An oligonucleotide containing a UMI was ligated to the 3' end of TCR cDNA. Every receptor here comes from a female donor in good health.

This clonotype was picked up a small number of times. Here the CDR3 DNA reads TGCGCCAGCAGTGAGTCCAGCAAGAACACTGAAGCTTTCTTT. This encodes CASSESSKNTEAFF. This sequence joins TRBV10-1 and TRBJ1-1; D is unresolved. V dropped 0 bases and J dropped 1 base, with 6 bases sitting between them. Germline V gene data show CDR1 as WNHNN and CDR2 as SYGVQD (reference sequence). The CDR3 covers 14 residues.

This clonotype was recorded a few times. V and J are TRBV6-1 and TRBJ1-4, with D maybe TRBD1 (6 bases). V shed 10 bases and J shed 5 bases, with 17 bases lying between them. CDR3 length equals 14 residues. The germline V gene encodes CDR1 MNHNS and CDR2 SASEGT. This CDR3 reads CAIRRDMGNEKLFF. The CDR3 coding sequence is TGTGCCATCCGCCGGGACATGGGGAATGAAAAACTGTTTTTT.

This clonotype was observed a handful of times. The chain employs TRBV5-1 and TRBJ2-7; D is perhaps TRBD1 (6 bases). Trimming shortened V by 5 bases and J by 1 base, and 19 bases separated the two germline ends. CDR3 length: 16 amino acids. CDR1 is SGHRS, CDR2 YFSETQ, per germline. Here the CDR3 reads CASRQTPTGQSYEQYF. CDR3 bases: TGCGCCAGCAGACAGACACCAACAGGACAGTCCTACGAGCAGTACTTC.

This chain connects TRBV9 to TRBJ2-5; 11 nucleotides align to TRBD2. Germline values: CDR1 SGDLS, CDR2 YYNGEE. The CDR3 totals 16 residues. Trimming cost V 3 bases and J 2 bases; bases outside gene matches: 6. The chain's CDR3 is CASSAIAGGHQETQYF. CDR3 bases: TGTGCCAGCAGCGCTATAGCGGGAGGGCATCAAGAGACCCAGTACTTC. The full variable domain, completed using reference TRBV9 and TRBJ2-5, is DSGVTQTPKHLITATGQRVTLRCSPRSGDLSVYWYQQSLDQGLQFLIQYYNGEERAKGNILERFSAQQFPDLHSELNLSSLELGDSALYFCASSAIAGGHQETQYFGPGTRLLVL.

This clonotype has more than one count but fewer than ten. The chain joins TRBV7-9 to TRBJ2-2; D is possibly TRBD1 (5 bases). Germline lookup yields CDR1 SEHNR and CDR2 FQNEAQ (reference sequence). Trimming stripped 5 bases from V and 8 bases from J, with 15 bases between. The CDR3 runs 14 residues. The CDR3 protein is CASSPSRVAGELFF. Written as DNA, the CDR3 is TGTGCCAGCAGCCCGAGCAGGGTTGCAGGGGAGCTGTTTTTT.

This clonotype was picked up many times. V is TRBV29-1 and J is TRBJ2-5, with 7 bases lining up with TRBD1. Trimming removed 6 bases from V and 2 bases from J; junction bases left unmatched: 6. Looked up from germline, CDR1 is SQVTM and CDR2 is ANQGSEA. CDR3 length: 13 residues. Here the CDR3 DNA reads TGCAGCGTGGGCCGGGACAGACAAGAGACCCAGTACTTC. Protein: CSVGRDRQETQYF.

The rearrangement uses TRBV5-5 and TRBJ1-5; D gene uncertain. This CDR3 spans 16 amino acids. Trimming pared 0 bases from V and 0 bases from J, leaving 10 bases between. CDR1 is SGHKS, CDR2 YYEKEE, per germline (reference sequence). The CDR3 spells CASSLEVRYSNQPQHF. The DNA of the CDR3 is TGTGCCAGCAGCTTGGAAGTCCGGTATAGCAATCAGCCCCAGCATTTT.

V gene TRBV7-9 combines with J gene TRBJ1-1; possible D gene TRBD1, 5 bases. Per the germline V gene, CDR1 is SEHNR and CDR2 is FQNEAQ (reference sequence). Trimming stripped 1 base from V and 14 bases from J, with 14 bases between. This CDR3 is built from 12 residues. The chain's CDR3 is CASSLGDLSSFF. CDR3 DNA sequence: TGTGCCAGCAGCTTAGGGGACCTCTCGTCGTTCTTT. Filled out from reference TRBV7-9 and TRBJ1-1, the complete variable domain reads DTGVSQNPRHKITKRGQNVTFRCDPISEHNRLYWYRQTLGQGPEFLTYFQNEAQLEKSRLLSDRFSAERPKGSFSTLEIQRTEQGDSAMYLCASSLGDLSSFFGQGTRLTVV.

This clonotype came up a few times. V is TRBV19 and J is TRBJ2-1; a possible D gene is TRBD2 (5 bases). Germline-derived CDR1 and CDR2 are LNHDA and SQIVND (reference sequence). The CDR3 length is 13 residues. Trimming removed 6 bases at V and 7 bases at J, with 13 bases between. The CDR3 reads CASRGLSGNEQFF. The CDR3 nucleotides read TGTGCCAGTAGAGGCCTCTCGGGGAATGAGCAGTTCTTC.

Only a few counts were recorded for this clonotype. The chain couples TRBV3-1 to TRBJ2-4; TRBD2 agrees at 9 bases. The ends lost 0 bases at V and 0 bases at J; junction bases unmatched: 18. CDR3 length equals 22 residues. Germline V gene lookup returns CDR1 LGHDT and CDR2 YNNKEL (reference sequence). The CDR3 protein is CASSQDGRSREGLRLAKNIQYF. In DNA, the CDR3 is TGTGCCAGCAGCCAAGATGGCCGTTCGCGGGAGGGCCTTCGGCTAGCCAAAAACATTCAGTACTTC.

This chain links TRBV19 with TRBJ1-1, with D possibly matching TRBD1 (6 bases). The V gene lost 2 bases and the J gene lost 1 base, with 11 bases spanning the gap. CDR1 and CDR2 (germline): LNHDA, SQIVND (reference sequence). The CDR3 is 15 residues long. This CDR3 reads CASSISPGENTEAFF. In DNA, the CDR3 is TGTGCCAGTAGTATATCGCCAGGGGAGAACACTGAAGCTTTCTTT.

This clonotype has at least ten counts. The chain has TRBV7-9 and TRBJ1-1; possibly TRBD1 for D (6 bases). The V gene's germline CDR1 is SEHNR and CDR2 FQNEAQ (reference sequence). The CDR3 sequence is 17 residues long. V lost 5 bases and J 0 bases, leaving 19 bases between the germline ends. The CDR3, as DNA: TGTGCCAGCAGCATACAGGGAAAGAGTACAATGAACACTGAAGCTTTCTTT. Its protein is CASSIQGKSTMNTEAFF.

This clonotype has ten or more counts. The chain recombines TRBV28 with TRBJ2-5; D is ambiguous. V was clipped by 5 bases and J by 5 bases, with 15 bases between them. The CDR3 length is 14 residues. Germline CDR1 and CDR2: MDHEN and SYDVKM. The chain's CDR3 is CASSLLDVGETQYF. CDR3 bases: TGTGCCAGCAGTCTACTGGATGTGGGGGAGACCCAGTACTTC.

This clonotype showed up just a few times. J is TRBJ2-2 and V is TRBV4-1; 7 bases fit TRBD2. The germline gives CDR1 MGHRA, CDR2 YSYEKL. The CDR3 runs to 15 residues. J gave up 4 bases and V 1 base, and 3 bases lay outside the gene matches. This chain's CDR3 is CASSQASGGTGELFF. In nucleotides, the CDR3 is TGCGCCAGCAGCCAAGCTTCGGGGGGCACCGGGGAGCTGTTTTTT.

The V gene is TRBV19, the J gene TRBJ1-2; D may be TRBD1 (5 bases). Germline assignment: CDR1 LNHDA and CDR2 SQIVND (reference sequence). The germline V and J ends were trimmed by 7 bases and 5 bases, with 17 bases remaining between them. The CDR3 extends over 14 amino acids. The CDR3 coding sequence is TGTGCCAGTACCAATCCGAGGGGATCGTATGGCTACACCTTC. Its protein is CASTNPRGSYGYTF.

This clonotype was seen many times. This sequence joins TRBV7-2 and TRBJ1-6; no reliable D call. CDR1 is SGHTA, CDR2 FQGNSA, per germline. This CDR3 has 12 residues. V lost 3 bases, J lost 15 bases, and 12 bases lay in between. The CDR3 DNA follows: TGTGCCAGCAGCTTGCCGGGCAAGCACCTCCACTTT. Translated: CASSLPGKHLHF.

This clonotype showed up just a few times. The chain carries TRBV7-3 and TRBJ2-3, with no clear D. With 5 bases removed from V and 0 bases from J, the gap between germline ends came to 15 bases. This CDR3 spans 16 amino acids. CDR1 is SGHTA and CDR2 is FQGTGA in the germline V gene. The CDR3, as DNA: TGTGCCAGCAGCCCCCGTTCGAAGGGTAGCACAGATACGCAGTATTTT. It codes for CASSPRSKGSTDTQYF.

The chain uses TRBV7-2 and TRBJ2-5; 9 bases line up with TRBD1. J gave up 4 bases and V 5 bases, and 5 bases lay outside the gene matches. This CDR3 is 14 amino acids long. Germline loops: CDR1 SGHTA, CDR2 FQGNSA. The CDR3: CASSTPTGGETQYF. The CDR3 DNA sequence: TGTGCCAGCAGCACCCCGACAGGGGGAGAGACCCAGTACTTC.

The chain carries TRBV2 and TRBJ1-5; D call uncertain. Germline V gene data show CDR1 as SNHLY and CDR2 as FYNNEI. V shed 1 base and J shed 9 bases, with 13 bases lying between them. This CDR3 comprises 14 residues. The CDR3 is CASSEGSRWGPQHF. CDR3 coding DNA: TGTGCCAGCAGTGAAGGCTCACGGTGGGGGCCCCAGCATTTT.

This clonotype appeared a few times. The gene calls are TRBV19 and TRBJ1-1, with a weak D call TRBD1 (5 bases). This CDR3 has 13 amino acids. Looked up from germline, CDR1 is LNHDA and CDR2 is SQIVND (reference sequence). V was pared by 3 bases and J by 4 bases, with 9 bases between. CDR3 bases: TGTGCCAGTAGTATCTTCGGGGGCACTGAAGCTTTCTTT. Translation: CASSIFGGTEAFF. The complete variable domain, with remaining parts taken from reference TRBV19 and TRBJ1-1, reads DGGITQSPKYLFRKEGQNVTLSCEQNLNHDAMYWYRQDPGQGLRLIYYSQIVNDFQKGDIAEGYSVSREKKESFPLTVTSAQKNPTAFYLCASSIFGGTEAFFGQGTRLTVV.

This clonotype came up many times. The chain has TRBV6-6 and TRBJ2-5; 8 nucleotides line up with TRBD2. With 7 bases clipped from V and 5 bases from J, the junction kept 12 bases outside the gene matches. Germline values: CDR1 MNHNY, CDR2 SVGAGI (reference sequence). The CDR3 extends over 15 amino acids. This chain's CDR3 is CASKPTGTRLETQYF. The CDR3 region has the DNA TGTGCCAGCAAACCTACCGGGACTAGGTTGGAGACCCAGTACTTC.

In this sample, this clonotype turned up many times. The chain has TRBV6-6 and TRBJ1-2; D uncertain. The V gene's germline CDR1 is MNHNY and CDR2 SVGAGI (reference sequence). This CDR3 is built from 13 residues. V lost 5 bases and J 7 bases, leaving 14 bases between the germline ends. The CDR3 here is CASSHQDSSGYTF. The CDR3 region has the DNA TGTGCCAGCAGTCATCAGGATTCTAGTGGCTACACCTTC.

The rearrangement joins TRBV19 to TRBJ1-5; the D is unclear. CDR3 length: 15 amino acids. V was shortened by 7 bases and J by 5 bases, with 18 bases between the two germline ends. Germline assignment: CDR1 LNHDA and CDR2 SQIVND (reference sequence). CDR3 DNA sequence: TGTGCCAGTAAATTCTATTCGGGGAGGGATCAGCCCCAGCATTTT. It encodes CASKFYSGRDQPQHF.

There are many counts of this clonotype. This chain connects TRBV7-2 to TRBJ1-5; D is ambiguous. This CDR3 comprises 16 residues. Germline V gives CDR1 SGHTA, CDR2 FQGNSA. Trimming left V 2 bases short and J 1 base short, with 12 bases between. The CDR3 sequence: CASSLIISESNQPQHF. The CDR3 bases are TGTGCCAGCAGCTTAATAATCAGCGAGAGCAATCAGCCCCAGCATTTT.

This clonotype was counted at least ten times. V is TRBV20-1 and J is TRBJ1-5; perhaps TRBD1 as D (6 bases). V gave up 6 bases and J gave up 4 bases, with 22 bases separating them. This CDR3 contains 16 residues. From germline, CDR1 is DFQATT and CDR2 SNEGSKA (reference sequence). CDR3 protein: CSAARTYREINQPQHF. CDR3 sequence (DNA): TGCAGTGCGGCCAGGACCTACAGGGAGATTAATCAGCCCCAGCATTTT.

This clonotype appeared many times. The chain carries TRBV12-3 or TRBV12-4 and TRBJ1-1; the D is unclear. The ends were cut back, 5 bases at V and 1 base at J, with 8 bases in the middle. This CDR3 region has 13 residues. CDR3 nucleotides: TGTGCCAGCAGTCCCACTGAGAACACTGAAGCTTTCTTT. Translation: CASSPTENTEAFF.